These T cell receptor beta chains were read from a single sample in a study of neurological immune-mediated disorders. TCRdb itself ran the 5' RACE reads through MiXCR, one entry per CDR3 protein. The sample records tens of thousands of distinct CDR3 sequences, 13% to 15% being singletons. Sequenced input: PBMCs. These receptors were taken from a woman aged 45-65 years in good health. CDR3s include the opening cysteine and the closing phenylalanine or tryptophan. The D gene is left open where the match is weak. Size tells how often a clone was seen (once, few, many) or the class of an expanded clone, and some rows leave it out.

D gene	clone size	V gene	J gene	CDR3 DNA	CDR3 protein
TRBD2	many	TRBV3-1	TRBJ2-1	TGTGCCAGCAGCCAATACGGGACTAGGAGCTACAATGAGCAGTTCTTC	CASSQYGTRSYNEQFF
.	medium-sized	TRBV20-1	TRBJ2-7	TGCAGTGCTAGAGAGGTGATGTCGGGGGAAGGATTCTACGAGCAGTACTTC	CSAREVMSGEGFYEQYF
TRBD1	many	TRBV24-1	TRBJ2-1	TGTGCCACCAGTGATCCCGGGACAGGGTCATACAATGAGCAGTTCTTC	CATSDPGTGSYNEQFF
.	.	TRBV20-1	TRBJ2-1	TGCAGTGCTTCTGGGCAGGGGGGGTCAAATGAGCAGTTCTTC	CSASGQGGSNEQFF
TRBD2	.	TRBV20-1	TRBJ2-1	TGCAGTGCTAGAGCTTTAGCGGGATACTCCTACAATGAGCAGTTCTTC	CSARALAGYSYNEQFF
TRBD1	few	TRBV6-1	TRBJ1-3	TGTGCCAGCAGTGCGGGACAGGTCTCTGGAAACACCATATATTTT	CASSAGQVSGNTIYF
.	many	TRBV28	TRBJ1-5	TGTGCCAGCAGAAGAACCGGGACCGCCACTGGGAGCAATCAGCCCCAGCATTTT	CASRRTGTATGSNQPQHF
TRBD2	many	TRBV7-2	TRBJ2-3	TGTGCCAGCAGCTTAAGCGGGGTTGGGGATACGCAGTATTTT	CASSLSGVGDTQYF
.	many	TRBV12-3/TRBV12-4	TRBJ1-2	TGTGCCAGCAGTCAGGGTTATGGCTACACCTTC	CASSQGYGYTF
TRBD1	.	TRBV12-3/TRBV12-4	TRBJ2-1	TGTGCCAGCAGTTACGGGACAGGGGCCTTAAATGAGCAGTTCTTC	CASSYGTGALNEQFF
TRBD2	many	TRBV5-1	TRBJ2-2	TGCGCCAGCAGCTTCTTGGCTAGCGGGAACACCGGGGAGCTGTTTTTT	CASSFLASGNTGELFF
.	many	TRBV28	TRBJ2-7	TGTGCCAGCAGTTTAGGGGGGGCGTACACCCAGTACGAGCAGTACTTC	CASSLGGAYTQYEQYF
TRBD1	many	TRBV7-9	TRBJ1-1	TGTGCCAGCAGCCCACAGGGGGCAGAGACTGAAGCTTTCTTT	CASSPQGAETEAFF
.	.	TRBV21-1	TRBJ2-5	TGTGCCAGCAGCAAAGGTATACTAGCGGTCGGACAAGAGACCCAGTACTTC	CASSKGILAVGQETQYF
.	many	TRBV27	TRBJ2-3	TGTGCCAGCAGTTCGCCAGGGGCAGGGAAAGATACGCAGTATTTT	CASSSPGAGKDTQYF
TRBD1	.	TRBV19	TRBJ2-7	TGTGCCAGCAGAAAACAGGGGTCCTACGAGCAGTACTTC	CASRKQGSYEQYF
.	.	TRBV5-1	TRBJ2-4	TGCGCCAGCAGCTTCTCAGGGGCAAAAGACATTCAGTACTTC	CASSFSGAKDIQYF
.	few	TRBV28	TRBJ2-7	TGTGCCAGCAGTTTAATCCCCAGGACCTACGAGCAGTACTTC	CASSLIPRTYEQYF
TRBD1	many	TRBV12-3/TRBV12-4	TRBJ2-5	TGTGCCAGCAGGAGACAGGGGCCCCAAGAGACCCAGTACTTC	CASRRQGPQETQYF
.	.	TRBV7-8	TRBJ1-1	TGTGCCAGCAGCCGCCTACAAGGGGGGAACACTGAAGCTTTCTTT	CASSRLQGGNTEAFF
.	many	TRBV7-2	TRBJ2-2	TGTGCCAGCAGCTTAGTGTCAGTTGTTCCCGGGGAGCTGTTTTTT	CASSLVSVVPGELFF
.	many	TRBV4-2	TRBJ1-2	TGTGCCAGCAGCCCGGGCGGTCGTGATCCTTCCCGGGGCTACACCTTC	CASSPGGRDPSRGYTF
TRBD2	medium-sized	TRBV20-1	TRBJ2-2	TGCAGTGCCCGCGCCGGGACTAGCGGGAGCGGGGAGCTGTTTTTT	CSARAGTSGSGELFF
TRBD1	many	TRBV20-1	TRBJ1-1	TGCAGTGCTAGAAGGAGACAGGGGCACACTGAAGCTTTCTTT	CSARRRQGHTEAFF
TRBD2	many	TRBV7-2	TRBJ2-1	TGTGCCAGCAGTTCCCCGGGGGGGCGTTGGTTCTTC	CASSSPGGRWFF
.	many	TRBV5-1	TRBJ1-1	TGCGCCAGCAGCTCACAAGGACTCCCCATGAACACTGAAGCTTTCTTT	CASSSQGLPMNTEAFF
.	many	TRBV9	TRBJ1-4	TGTGCCAGCAACCGAGACGAGGAAAAACTGTTTTTT	CASNRDEEKLFF
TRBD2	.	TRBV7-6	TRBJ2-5	TGTGCCAGCAGCTCGCCGACTAGCCCGGCTTTGGAGACCCAGTACTTC	CASSSPTSPALETQYF
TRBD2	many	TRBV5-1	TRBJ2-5	TGCGCCAGCAGCTTCTTGGGACTAGCGACAGAGACCCAGTACTTC	CASSFLGLATETQYF
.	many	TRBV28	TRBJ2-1	TGTGCCAGCAGTCCTCCGGGGGCAGGGGGTGGGCTGCGGCAGTTCTTC	CASSPPGAGGGLRQFF
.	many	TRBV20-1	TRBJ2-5	TGCAGTGCTATAGGGGGACCGGCGACCCAGTACTTC	CSAIGGPATQYF
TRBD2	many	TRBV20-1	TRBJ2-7	TGCAGTGCTAGAGATATTGAGGCTAGCGGGGGGAGCGACGAGCAGTACTTC	CSARDIEASGGSDEQYF
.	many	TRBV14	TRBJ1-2	TGTGCCAGCAGCCAAGAGGTTTATGGCTACACCTTC	CASSQEVYGYTF
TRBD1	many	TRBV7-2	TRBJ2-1	TGTGCCAGCAGTCCCAATATAGACAGGGTTAATGAGCAGTTCTTC	CASSPNIDRVNEQFF